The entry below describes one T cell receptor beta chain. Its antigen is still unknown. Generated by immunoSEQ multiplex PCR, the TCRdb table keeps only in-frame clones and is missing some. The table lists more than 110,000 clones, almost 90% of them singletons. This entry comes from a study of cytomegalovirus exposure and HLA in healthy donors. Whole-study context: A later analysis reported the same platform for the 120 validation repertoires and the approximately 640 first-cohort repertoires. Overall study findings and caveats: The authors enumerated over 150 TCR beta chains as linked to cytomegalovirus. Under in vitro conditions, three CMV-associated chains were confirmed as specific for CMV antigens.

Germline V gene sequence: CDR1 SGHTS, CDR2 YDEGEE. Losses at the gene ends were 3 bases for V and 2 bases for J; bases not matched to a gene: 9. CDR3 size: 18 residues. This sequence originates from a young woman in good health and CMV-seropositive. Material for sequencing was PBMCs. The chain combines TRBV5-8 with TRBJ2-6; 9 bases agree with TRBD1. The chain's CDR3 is CASSSGTGSETGANVLTF. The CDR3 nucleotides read TGTGCCAGCAGCTCGGGGACAGGGTCCGAAACTGGGGCCAACGTCCTGACTTTC. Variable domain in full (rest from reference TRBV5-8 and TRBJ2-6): EAGVTQSPTHLIKTRGQQATLRCSPISGHTSVYWYQQALGLGLQFLLWYDEGEERNRGNFPPRFSGRQFPNYSSELNVNALELEDSALYLCASSSGTGSETGANVLTFGAGSRLTVL.